This T cell receptor beta chain is drawn from a study of identifying expanded T cells in peripheral blood. TCRdb keeps only in-frame clones here, not all; method: immunoSEQ multiplex PCR. The top ten clones hold over 3% of a sample with some 91,000 clones, 88% of them seen once. For this clone: Its antigen is undetermined.

Regarding the study as a whole: Technical replicates showed around 1.2 changed clones; two weeks 15 to 20; four weeks 19.

V gave up 4 bases and J gave up 5 bases; unmatched junction bases: 9. Germline CDR1 LNHDA, CDR2 SQIVND (reference sequence). The CDR3 runs to 15 residues. The TCR comes from a person aged 18 to 70 in good health. The source material was blood. This sequence joins TRBV19 and TRBJ2-7; TRBD2 agrees at 9 bases. The CDR3 coding sequence is TGTGCCAGTAGTAACCGCTTAGCGGGAGACCACGAGCAGTACTTC. Translating it yields CASSNRLAGDHEQYF.